What follows are 17 T cell receptor beta chains derived from one specimen sequenced in a study of CD8 T cells in Susac syndrome (dated by TCRdb to between 2018 and 2020). The method was the immunoSEQ multiplex PCR assay. RNA was extracted using the RNeasy kit, and about 0.45 to 1 microgram was reverse transcribed with random hexamers. The public sequencing data were trimmed at Q25 with fastp and processed into clonotypes with MiXCR by TCRdb, which kept only in-frame beta chains. CDR3 protein duplicates are merged, each entry listing the most common genes and DNA. This sample has over 80,000 distinct CDR3 sequences in its table, and just under 95% of those were observed once. Roughly 0.32% of the sample is in the top ten clones. The sequenced sample consisted of CD8+ T cells from PBMCs. The receptors were sampled from a human donor in good health.

The gene calls are TRBV5-4 and TRBJ2-3; TRBD1 matches at 8 bases. From germline, CDR1 is SGHNT and CDR2 YYREEE (reference sequence). J gave up 2 bases and V 4 bases, and 12 bases lay outside the gene matches. This CDR3 comprises 17 residues. CDR3 sequence reads: CASSLSPDRVVTDTQYF. In DNA, the CDR3 is TGTGCCAGCAGCCTAAGCCCGGACAGGGTTGTCACAGATACGCAGTATTTT.

The chain has TRBV2 and TRBJ2-1; a weak D match, TRBD1 (6 bases). V was shortened by 4 bases and J by 8 bases, with 12 bases between the two germline ends. Germline CDR1 reads SNHLY; CDR2 reads FYNNEI. The CDR3 has 13 residues. The CDR3 DNA is TGTGCCAGCAGTGCCCAGGGGCTAGATGAGCAGTTCTTC. Translating it yields CASSAQGLDEQFF. Filled out from reference TRBV2 and TRBJ2-1, the complete variable domain reads EPEVTQTPSHQVTQMGQEVILRCVPISNHLYFYWYRQILGQKVEFLVSFYNNEISEKSEIFDDQFSVERPDGSNFTLKIRSTKLEDSAMYFCASSAQGLDEQFFGPGTRLTVL.

V usage is TRBV9 and J usage is TRBJ2-1, with 11 positions matching TRBD2. This CDR3 comprises 17 residues. V lost 1 base to trimming and J lost 6 bases; unmatched junction nucleotides: 9. Germline CDR1 and CDR2: SGDLS and YYNGEE. This CDR3 reads CASSVPASGGIVNEQFF. Here the CDR3 DNA reads TGTGCCAGCAGCGTACCCGCTAGCGGGGGGATTGTCAATGAGCAGTTCTTC.

This chain joins TRBV19 and TRBJ1-1; 7 positions agree with TRBD1. Germline values: CDR1 LNHDA, CDR2 SQIVND (reference sequence). The CDR3 covers 15 residues. The V segment lost 6 bases and the J segment 6 bases; nucleotides outside the gene matches: 13. The CDR3: CASSLNRGLSSEAFF. The CDR3, as DNA: TGTGCCAGTAGCTTAAACAGGGGACTTAGCTCTGAAGCTTTCTTT. The complete variable domain, with remaining parts taken from reference TRBV19 and TRBJ1-1, reads DGGITQSPKYLFRKEGQNVTLSCEQNLNHDAMYWYRQDPGQGLRLIYYSQIVNDFQKGDIAEGYSVSREKKESFPLTVTSAQKNPTAFYLCASSLNRGLSSEAFFGQGTRLTVV.

The chain couples TRBV27 to TRBJ1-4, with 7 bases fitting TRBD1. Trimming removed 5 bases from V and 6 bases from J; junction bases left unmatched: 6. This CDR3 region has 14 residues. In germline, CDR1 is MNHEY, CDR2 SMNVEV (reference sequence). CDR3 sequence: CASSNRGSHEKLFF. CDR3 DNA sequence: TGTGCCAGCAGTAACAGGGGATCCCATGAAAAACTGTTTTTT.

This chain joins TRBV19 and TRBJ2-5; 7 bases map to TRBD2. V was clipped by 5 bases and J by 0 bases; unmatched bases: 6. Germline CDR1 LNHDA, CDR2 SQIVND (reference sequence). The length of the CDR3 is 15 residues. The CDR3 loop is CASSQAAGDQETQYF. The CDR3 DNA sequence: TGTGCCAGTAGTCAAGCCGCGGGGGACCAAGAGACCCAGTACTTC.

This clonotype came up a few times. The chain uses TRBV3-1 and TRBJ2-5; D gene ambiguous. CDR3 size: 11 residues. Germline V CDR1 and CDR2: LGHDT, YNNKEL (reference sequence). Trimming removed 4 bases from V and 1 base from J, with 1 base in between. CDR3 loop: CASSRQETQYF. The CDR3 DNA follows: TGTGCCAGCAGCCGCCAAGAGACCCAGTACTTC.

The chain couples TRBV9 to TRBJ2-3; D is unclear. The CDR3 contains 15 residues. The V gene's germline CDR1 is SGDLS and CDR2 YYNGEE. V lost 1 base, J lost 2 bases, and 11 bases lay in between. CDR3 sequence (DNA): TGTGCCAGCAGCGTAATGGATTCTACCACAGATACGCAGTATTTT. Translation: CASSVMDSTTDTQYF.

This clonotype was seen just once. V and J are TRBV6-5 and TRBJ1-5; no clear D gene. This CDR3 comprises 15 residues. V was clipped by 0 bases and J by 0 bases, with 6 bases between them. Germline V gene sequence: CDR1 MNHEY, CDR2 SVGAGI. The CDR3 region has the DNA TGTGCCAGCAGTTACTCTTGGGGTAGCAATCAGCCCCAGCATTTT. Its translation is CASSYSWGSNQPQHF.

This clonotype showed up just once. The rearrangement links TRBV10-3 to TRBJ2-7; 12 bases are a match to TRBD2. CDR3 length equals 17 residues. Trimming removed 3 bases from V and 2 bases from J; junction bases left unmatched: 8. Germline-derived CDR1 and CDR2 are ENHRY and SYGVKD. The CDR3 sequence: CAISDPGLAGRAYEQYF. The DNA for the CDR3 is TGTGCCATCAGTGATCCTGGACTAGCGGGGCGAGCCTACGAGCAGTACTTC.

The rearrangement joins TRBV5-6 to TRBJ2-5; 7 bases are shared with TRBD2. In germline, CDR1 is SGHDT, CDR2 YYEEEE. The CDR3 has 14 amino acids. V gave up 5 bases and J gave up 5 bases; unmatched junction bases: 9. In DNA form, the CDR3 reads TGTGCCAGCAGTACGGGGGGTACCGTGGAGACCCAGTACTTC. Residues: CASSTGGTVETQYF.

J is TRBJ1-1 and V is TRBV11-2; 10 bases match TRBD1. There are 15 residues in the CDR3. J gave up 2 bases and V 3 bases, and 3 bases lay outside the gene matches. From germline, CDR1 is SGHAT and CDR2 FQNNGV. The CDR3 sequence: CASSFGTGDNTEAFF. CDR3 DNA sequence: TGTGCCAGCAGCTTTGGGACAGGGGATAACACTGAAGCTTTCTTT. The full variable domain, rest sourced from reference TRBV11-2 and TRBJ1-1, is EAGVAQSPRYKIIEKRQSVAFWCNPISGHATLYWYQQILGQGPKLLIQFQNNGVVDDSQLPKDRFSAERLKGVDSTLKIQPAKLEDSAVYLCASSFGTGDNTEAFFGQGTRLTVV.

The CDR3, as DNA: TGCGCCAGCAGCGGAAGACAGGGGGCGAAGGAGACCCAGTACTTC. Translation: CASSGRQGAKETQYF. The V gene is TRBV5-1, the J gene TRBJ2-5; 10 positions agree with TRBD1. Per germline, CDR1 SGHRS and CDR2 YFSETQ. The ends lost 4 bases at V and 5 bases at J; junction bases unmatched: 8. The CDR3 loop spans 15 amino acids.

The CDR3, as DNA: TGTGCCTGGAGTGTATTAGGGGGCGAAGTAAACGGCTACACCTTC. It encodes CAWSVLGGEVNGYTF. The chain carries TRBV30 and TRBJ1-2; 7 nucleotides agree with TRBD1. J gave up 8 bases and V 0 bases, and 12 bases lay outside the gene matches. This CDR3 spans 15 amino acids. From germline, CDR1 is GTSNPN and CDR2 SVGIG (reference sequence).

V and J are TRBV29-1 and TRBJ1-5; perhaps TRBD1 as D (6 bases). Trimming removed 2 bases at V and 4 bases at J, with 9 bases between. CDR1 is SQVTM, CDR2 ANQGSEA, per germline. This CDR3 region has 13 residues. CDR3 nucleotides: TGCAGCGTTGAAACAGGGTGGAATCAGCCCCAGCATTTT. As protein: CSVETGWNQPQHF. The whole variable domain, filled in from reference TRBV29-1 and TRBJ1-5, reads SAVISQKPSRDICQRGTSLTIQCQVDSQVTMMFWYRQQPGQSLTLIATANQGSEATYESGFVIDKFPISRPNLTFSTLTVSNMSPEDSSIYLCSVETGWNQPQHFGDGTRLSIL.

The chain carries TRBV13 and TRBJ2-3; D may be TRBD1 or TRBD2 (5 bases each). V dropped 8 bases and J dropped 4 bases, with 7 bases sitting between them. The V gene's germline CDR1 is PRHDT and CDR2 FYEKMQ (reference sequence). CDR3 length: 11 residues. The CDR3 here is CASQGADTQYF. DNA for the CDR3: TGTGCCAGCCAGGGAGCAGATACGCAGTATTTT.

The rearrangement links TRBV7-9 to TRBJ2-7; 8 bases agree with TRBD1. CDR1 SEHNR and CDR2 FQNEAQ come from the germline V gene (reference sequence). The CDR3 covers 15 residues. Trimming removed 1 base from V and 5 bases from J; junction bases left unmatched: 7. The CDR3 loop reads CASSLVGQGAHEQYF. CDR3 nucleotide sequence: TGTGCCAGCAGCTTAGTTGGGCAGGGGGCCCACGAGCAGTACTTC. The full variable domain, completed using reference TRBV7-9 and TRBJ2-7, is DTGVSQNPRHKITKRGQNVTFRCDPISEHNRLYWYRQTLGQGPEFLTYFQNEAQLEKSRLLSDRFSAERPKGSFSTLEIQRTEQGDSAMYLCASSLVGQGAHEQYFGPGTRLTVT.